A single sample is the source of the 27 T cell receptor beta chains below, sequenced in a study of spatial heterogeneity in lung cancer. Study-level results: Tumor mutation counts were tracked by expanded intratumoral alpha and beta TCR counts.

TCRdb called the 5' RACE reads again in MiXCR, with one record for every CDR3 protein. In the table there are more than 9,000 distinct CDR3 sequences, 7.5% to 10% of which are singletons. Time point denoted: sample taken at primary tumor resection. The antigens of these receptors remain unknown. The source material was lung tumor tissue, sampled at surgery. The receptors originated from a male donor with early-stage non-small cell lung cancer.

This clonotype was detected many times. CDR3 amino acids: CASSSDRGDYGYTF. CDR3 bases: TGTGCCAGCAGCTCAGACAGGGGCGACTATGGCTACACCTTC. The chain employs TRBV7-2 and TRBJ1-2; 8 positions match TRBD1. This CDR3 region has 14 residues. J was trimmed by 3 bases and V by 4 bases; bases with no gene match: 4. Germline V lookup: CDR1 SGHTA, CDR2 FQGNSA.

This clonotype was recorded at least ten times. The V gene is TRBV7-2, the J gene TRBJ2-7; perhaps TRBD1 as D (5 bases). The CDR3 extends over 14 amino acids. Germline V CDR1 and CDR2: SGHTA, FQGNSA. V was trimmed by 1 base and J by 3 bases, leaving 10 bases between them. CDR3: CASSLGPTVYEQYF. CDR3 DNA: TGTGCCAGCAGCTTAGGACCGACAGTCTACGAGCAGTACTTC.

This clonotype ranks as medium-sized. The J gene is TRBJ2-5, the V gene TRBV4-3, with a weak D call TRBD1 (6 bases). The germline V gene encodes CDR1 LGHNA and CDR2 YSLEER. The CDR3 sequence is 16 residues long. The V gene lost 0 bases and the J gene lost 0 bases, with 11 bases spanning the gap. The CDR3 sequence: CASSQDLRTDQETQYF. In DNA, the CDR3 is TGCGCCAGCAGCCAAGATCTCCGGACAGACCAAGAGACCCAGTACTTC.

By proportion, this clonotype is medium-sized. V gene TRBV9 combines with J gene TRBJ1-4; D perhaps matches TRBD1 (5 bases). V was shortened by 0 bases and J by 5 bases, with 11 bases between the two germline ends. The CDR3 contains 15 residues. CDR1 and CDR2 from the germline V gene are SGDLS and YYNGEE. The CDR3 nucleotides are TGTGCCAGCAGCGTAGGGGGACGCAGGAATGAAAAACTGTTTTTT. Translated, it gives CASSVGGRRNEKLFF.

This chain links TRBV11-2 with TRBJ1-3, with 9 bases that match TRBD1. V lost 6 bases to trimming and J lost 3 bases; unmatched junction nucleotides: 3. The CDR3 contains 14 residues. The germline V gene encodes CDR1 SGHAT and CDR2 FQNNGV. The CDR3 reads CASSTGGYGNTIYF. CDR3 in DNA: TGTGCCAGCAGTACAGGGGGCTATGGAAACACCATATATTTT.

The V gene is TRBV21-1, the J gene TRBJ1-4; TRBD1 was called by the table and not checked on the DNA. TRBV21-1 is noted as a pseudogene. The CDR3 has 16 amino acids. The CDR3 here is CASSLRADATNEKLFF. The CDR3 DNA reads TGTGCCAGCAGCCTCCGGGCGGATGCAACTAATGAAAAACTGTTTTTT.

This clonotype was counted many times. The chain has TRBV3-1 and TRBJ1-1; 7 bases match TRBD1. The germline gives CDR1 LGHDT, CDR2 YNNKEL (reference sequence). V was pared by 6 bases and J by 1 base, with 17 bases of the junction left unmatched. This CDR3 contains 18 residues. CDR3 amino acids: CASSFTPQGRGRNTEAFF. CDR3 bases: TGTGCCAGCAGTTTCACTCCACAGGGGAGAGGAAGGAACACTGAAGCTTTCTTT.

This clonotype has more than one count but fewer than ten. The rearrangement links TRBV24-1 to TRBJ1-5; D not certain. CDR1 is KGHDR, CDR2 SFDVKD, per germline. This CDR3 comprises 14 residues. Trimming stripped 4 bases from V and 0 bases from J, with 6 bases between. This chain's CDR3 is CATSEGYSNQPQHF. CDR3 DNA: TGTGCCACCAGTGAAGGTTATAGCAATCAGCCCCAGCATTTT.

There are many counts of this clonotype. J is TRBJ1-2 and V is TRBV27, with TRBD1 matching 12 bases. Germline-derived CDR1 and CDR2 are MNHEY and SMNVEV (reference sequence). The CDR3 is made up of 13 amino acids. Trimming took 5 bases from V and 7 from J; bases not matched to a gene: 2. The CDR3 loop is CASSMGQGAGYTF. The CDR3 DNA reads as TGTGCCAGCAGTATGGGACAGGGGGCTGGCTACACCTTC.

This clonotype showed up many times. The chain recombines TRBV5-4 with TRBJ1-4; the match to TRBD1 covers 9 bases. The CDR3 has 14 amino acids. The V and J ends lost 4 bases and 6 bases, in that order; junction bases with no gene match: 4. Germline-derived CDR1 and CDR2 are SGHNT and YYREEE (reference sequence). For the CDR3, the DNA is TGTGCCAGCAGCGCCGGGACAGGGTATGAAAAACTGTTTTTT. Its protein is CASSAGTGYEKLFF.

This clonotype has ten or more counts. The chain couples TRBV28 to TRBJ2-5; D may be TRBD1 (6 bases). The germline V gene encodes CDR1 MDHEN and CDR2 SYDVKM. This CDR3 is built from 14 residues. The ends were cut back, 2 bases at V and 7 bases at J, with 14 bases in the middle. Written as DNA, the CDR3 is TGTGCCAGCAGTTTAGGGACACCCGAAGGGACCCAGTACTTC. Protein sequence: CASSLGTPEGTQYF.

A word on this clonotype: Given a much more abundant clone one base away, this may be a read error. The chain uses TRBV18 and TRBJ1-2; 7 bases are a match to TRBD1. CDR1 and CDR2 (germline): KGHSH, LQKENI. This CDR3 spans 14 amino acids. The CDR3 nucleotides are TGTGTCAGCTCACCGAGACAGGGAGGCGATGGCTACACCTTC. Its protein product is CVSSPRQGGDGYTF.

Of note for this clonotype: Its ends do not fully match the called genes, so a read error is possible. The J gene is TRBJ2-5, the V gene TRBV12-3 or TRBV12-4, with D possibly called TRBD1 or TRBD2 (5 bases each). This CDR3 comprises 12 residues. The CDR3 DNA is TGTGCCAGCAGTTCACTCACCGGGACGTTGGCGTTC. Protein product: CASSSLTGTLAF.

The chain uses TRBV3-1 and TRBJ1-4; unclear D gene. Germline values: CDR1 LGHDT, CDR2 YNNKEL (reference sequence). This CDR3 spans 12 amino acids. Between the trimmed V and J ends, which lost 1 base and 13 bases, there was a span of 10 bases. The CDR3 here is CASSQGNRRLFF. The CDR3 DNA is TGTGCCAGCAGCCAAGGTAATCGACGACTGTTTTTT.

Only a few counts were recorded for this clonotype. The chain couples TRBV27 to TRBJ2-6; D uncertain. V was shortened by 10 bases and J by 7 bases, with 14 bases between the two germline ends. The CDR3 is made up of 13 amino acids. Looked up from germline, CDR1 is MNHEY and CDR2 is SMNVEV (reference sequence). Here the CDR3 reads CAIMPRGANVLTF. The CDR3 bases are TGTGCCATAATGCCCCGAGGCGCCAACGTCCTGACTTTC. Full variable domain (outside the CDR3, taken from reference TRBV27 and TRBJ2-6): EAQVTQNPRYLITVTGKKLTVTCSQNMNHEYMSWYRQDPGLGLRQIYYSMNVEVTDKGDVPEGYKVSRKEKRNFPLILESPSPNQTSLYFCAIMPRGANVLTFGAGSRLTVL.

This clonotype was observed many times. The chain is built from TRBV20-1 and TRBJ2-3, with D uncertain. CDR1 is DFQATT, CDR2 SNEGSKA, per germline (reference sequence). This CDR3 spans 13 amino acids. V was trimmed by 3 bases and J by 3 bases, leaving 10 bases between them. The CDR3 region is CSARLGMTDTQYF. The DNA of the CDR3 is TGCAGTGCTAGGCTAGGGATGACAGATACGCAGTATTTT.

This clonotype came up once. Being one base from a much bigger clone, this may be a read error. V gene TRBV20-1 combines with J gene TRBJ1-2; D not certain. Germline V gives CDR1 DFQATT, CDR2 SNEGSKA (reference sequence). The CDR3 is 13 amino acids. Trimming cost V 5 bases and J 8 bases, with 18 bases left between them. The DNA for the CDR3 is TGCAGTGCTGAGGAAGAGATGGGCTTAGGCTACACCTTC. Its protein product is CSAEEEMGLGYTF.

Ten or more counts support this clonotype. The gene calls are TRBV5-1 and TRBJ1-1, with D unclear. The V and J ends lost 0 bases and 5 bases respectively, with 11 bases between them. This CDR3 is 14 amino acids long. Germline V lookup: CDR1 SGHRS, CDR2 YFSETQ. The CDR3 is CASSLAQSITEAFF. The CDR3, as DNA: TGCGCCAGCAGCTTGGCTCAATCCATAACTGAAGCTTTCTTT.

Concerning this clonotype: A much larger clone sits a single nucleotide away, making a read error possible. CDR3 in DNA: TGTGCCAGCAGCTCTCCCACAGGGCAGGCGTCCACTGAAGCTTTCTTT. Amino acids: CASSSPTGQASTEAFF. This chain joins TRBV12-3 or TRBV12-4 and TRBJ1-1; maybe TRBD1 (6 bases). Trimming took off 6 bases at V and 4 bases at J, with 21 bases between the two ends. This CDR3 region has 16 residues.

This clonotype has a count of ten or more. The chain joins TRBV29-1 to TRBJ1-1; D call uncertain. The CDR3 loop spans 13 amino acids. V lost 5 bases and J lost 0, with 10 bases in between. Germline loops: CDR1 SQVTM, CDR2 ANQGSEA. The CDR3 reads CSVSRLLNTEAFF. CDR3 bases: TGCAGCGTTTCCCGGCTCCTGAACACTGAAGCTTTCTTT.

This clonotype rates as medium-sized (0.01 to 0.1%). The chain employs TRBV5-1 and TRBJ2-1; D unresolved. The germline V gene has CDR1 SGHRS and CDR2 YFSETQ. This CDR3 spans 15 amino acids. Trimming took off 0 bases at V and 2 bases at J, with 9 bases between the two ends. DNA for the CDR3: TGCGCCAGCAGCTTGGTCCAGGATGCCTACAATGAGCAGTTCTTC. This gives the protein CASSLVQDAYNEQFF.

The sample holds many counts of this clonotype. This rearrangement joins TRBV7-6 to TRBJ1-1; D is perhaps TRBD1 (6 bases). The germline V gene encodes CDR1 SGHVS and CDR2 FNYEAQ. The CDR3 has 14 amino acids. V shed 4 bases and J shed 1 base, with 10 bases lying between them. The DNA of the CDR3 is TGTGCCAGCAGCTGGGGGCAGGGGAACACTGAAGCTTTCTTT. It encodes CASSWGQGNTEAFF.

This clonotype was detected only a few times. V usage is TRBV20-1 and J usage is TRBJ1-6; D is uncertain. Germline-derived CDR1 and CDR2 are DFQATT and SNEGSKA (reference sequence). The CDR3 consists of 15 residues. V was trimmed by 6 bases and J by 0 bases, leaving 12 bases between them. The CDR3 loop reads CSASDASSYNSPLHF. For the CDR3, the DNA is TGCAGTGCCTCCGACGCGAGCTCCTATAATTCACCCCTCCACTTT.

This clonotype was counted at least ten times. V usage is TRBV7-9 and J usage is TRBJ2-7; 8 bases agree with TRBD1. The trim removed 8 bases at V and 2 bases at J, leaving 2 bases unmatched. Germline lookup yields CDR1 SEHNR and CDR2 FQNEAQ (reference sequence). The CDR3 spans 12 residues. The CDR3 is CASDRGAYEQYF. The CDR3 DNA sequence: TGTGCCAGCGACAGGGGAGCCTACGAGCAGTACTTC.

This clonotype was found many times. The chain couples TRBV30 to TRBJ2-7, with D uncertain. Deletions cut 1 base from V and 0 bases from J, with 7 bases between. This CDR3 is 13 amino acids long. The germline V gene encodes CDR1 GTSNPN and CDR2 SVGIG (reference sequence). The CDR3 DNA follows: TGTGCCTGGAGTGGGGCCGACTCCTACGAGCAGTACTTC. It yields the protein CAWSGADSYEQYF.

There are many counts of this clonotype. V and J are TRBV18 and TRBJ2-1, with 9 bases matching TRBD1. J gave up 8 bases and V 3 bases, and 2 bases lay outside the gene matches. The CDR3 is 13 amino acids. Germline-derived CDR1 and CDR2 are KGHSH and LQKENI. CDR3 sequence reads: CASSPGQGDEQFF. The CDR3 bases are TGTGCCAGCTCACCGGGACAGGGCGATGAGCAGTTCTTC. The full variable domain, in which reference TRBV18 and TRBJ2-1 provide the parts outside the CDR3, is NAGVMQNPRHLVRRRGQEARLRCSPMKGHSHVYWYRQLPEEGLKFMVYLQKENIIDESGMPKERFSAEFPKEGPSILRIQQVVRGDSAAYFCASSPGQGDEQFFGPGTRLTVL.

This clonotype has a handful of counts. The J gene is TRBJ2-2, the V gene TRBV27; 11 bases align to TRBD2. The CDR3 spans 18 residues. V trimming: 5 bases; J trimming: 8 bases; junction bases outside the gene matches: 16. The germline V gene encodes CDR1 MNHEY and CDR2 SMNVEV (reference sequence). The CDR3 sequence: CASSRISIAGGPSGELFF. The CDR3 DNA sequence: TGTGCCAGCAGTCGTATCTCCATAGCGGGAGGGCCATCAGGGGAGCTGTTTTTT.